This T cell receptor (beta chain) is drawn from a study of blood T cell repertoires in COVID-19. The germline V gene has CDR1 SGHDT and CDR2 YYEEEE. The length of the CDR3 is 18 residues. V lost 5 bases and J lost 0; bases outside the gene matches: 12. Libraries were prepared by immunoSEQ multiplex PCR; TCRdb keeps only in-frame clonotypes and omits some of them. The sample includes 250,000 to 300,000 clones, 85% to 90% of them seen just once. The rearrangement uses TRBV5-6 and TRBJ2-1; TRBD2 matches at 9 bases. The TCR comes from a woman aged 55-69 years in a cohort exposed to, infected with or recovered from COVID-19 (not recorded which). Material: PBMCs or T cells enriched from blood (not recorded which). The CDR3 loop reads CASRGTSKTFHSYNEQFF. The CDR3 nucleotides are TGTGCCAGCAGGGGGACTAGCAAGACCTTCCACTCCTACAATGAGCAGTTCTTC.